Detailed here is one T cell receptor (beta chain). Its antigen remains unknown. Profiling relied on immunoSEQ multiplex PCR, and the TCRdb table lists in-frame clones only, not all of them. The sample has approximately 2.4 million clones, approximately 94% seen once. The sample belongs to a study of shared clonotypes between healthy human individuals. The CDR3 length is 13 residues. Trimming cost V 5 bases and J 6 bases, with 8 bases left between them. Looked up from germline, CDR1 is MNHEY and CDR2 is SVGAGI. Study findings and constraints: Investigators collected only blood, and repertoires in tissues likely differ. Rarefaction exposed incomplete sorted-subset sequencing despite large depth.

Input material: naive CD4+ T cells sorted from blood. Indicated subset: CD45RA+ positively selected. The receptor comes from a man aged 18-30 years in good health. The chain joins TRBV6-5 to TRBJ1-6; no clear D gene. This CDR3 reads CASSPSINSPLHF. The CDR3 nucleotides read TGTGCCAGCAGTCCTTCCATTAATTCACCCCTCCACTTT.